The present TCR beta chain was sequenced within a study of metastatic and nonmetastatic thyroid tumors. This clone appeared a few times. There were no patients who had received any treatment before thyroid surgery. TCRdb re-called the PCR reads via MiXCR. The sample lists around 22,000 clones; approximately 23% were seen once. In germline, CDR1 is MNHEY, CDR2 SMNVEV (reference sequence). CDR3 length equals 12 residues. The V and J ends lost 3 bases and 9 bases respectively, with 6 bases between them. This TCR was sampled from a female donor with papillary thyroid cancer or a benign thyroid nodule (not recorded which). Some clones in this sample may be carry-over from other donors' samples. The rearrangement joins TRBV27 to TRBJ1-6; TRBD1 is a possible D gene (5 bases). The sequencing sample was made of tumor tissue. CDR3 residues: CASSFGGSPLHF. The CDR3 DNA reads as TGTGCCAGCAGTTTCGGGGGTTCACCCCTCCACTTT.